This T cell receptor beta chain was captured in a study of T-cell reconstitution after alpha-beta-depleted transplantation in children. Study-wide points: Where alpha-beta T cells came from about two months after transplant was reportedly several hundred expanded graft clones. TCRbeta diversity was high at day 60 in some patients (a result of surviving recipient T cells and thymic progenitors). One year after transplant, T-cell counts and diversity came mostly from newly produced T cells.

Germline V gives CDR1 SGHRS, CDR2 YFSETQ. CDR3 length: 11 amino acids. The junction had 4 bases not matched to a gene; V was cut back by 7 bases and J by 9 bases. Preparation of the TCRbeta library used unique molecular identifiers. TCRdb re-called the PCR reads with MiXCR, one entry per CDR3 protein. The sample shows 500,000 to 600,000 distinct CDR3 sequences, 20% to 30% of them seen only once. This clonotype was seen a few times. The antigen remains unidentified. Sample: PBMCs, taken before TCRalphabeta/CD19-depleted stem cell transplant. The V gene is TRBV5-1, the J gene TRBJ2-3; 8 bases are shared with TRBD2. The receptor was isolated from a boy under two years old with Wiskott-Aldrich syndrome, due to receive a stem cell transplant. This CDR3 is CASYSGTTQYF. CDR3 sequence (DNA): TGCGCCAGCTATAGCGGGACCACGCAGTATTTT.